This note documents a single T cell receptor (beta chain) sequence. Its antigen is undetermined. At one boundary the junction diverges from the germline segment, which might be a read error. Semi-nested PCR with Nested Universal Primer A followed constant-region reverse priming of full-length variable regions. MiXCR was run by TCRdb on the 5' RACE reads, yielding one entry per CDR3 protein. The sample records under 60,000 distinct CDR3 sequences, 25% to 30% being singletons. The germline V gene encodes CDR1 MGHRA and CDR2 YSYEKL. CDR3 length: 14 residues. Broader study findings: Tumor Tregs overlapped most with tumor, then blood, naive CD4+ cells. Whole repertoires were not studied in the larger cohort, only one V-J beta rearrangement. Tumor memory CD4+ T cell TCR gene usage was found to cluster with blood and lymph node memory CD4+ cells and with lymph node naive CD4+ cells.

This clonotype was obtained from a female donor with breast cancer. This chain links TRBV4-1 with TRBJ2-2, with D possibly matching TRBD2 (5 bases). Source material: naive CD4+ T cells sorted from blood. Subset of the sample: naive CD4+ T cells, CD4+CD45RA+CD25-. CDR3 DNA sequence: TGCGCCAGCAGCCAAGCCGGGAACACCGGGGAGCTGTTGTTT. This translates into CASSQAGNTGELLF.